This record covers a single TCR beta chain. The antigen is unknown. This sample was included in a study of OX40 agonist ivuxolimab in advanced cancers. Looking at the study overall: Patients took ivuxolimab, an agonistic anti-OX40 (CD134) antibody. Partial responses occurred in Three dose-escalation patients, one with hepatocellular carcinoma and two with cutaneous melanoma.

From germline, CDR1 is ENHRY and CDR2 SYGVKD. The ends were cut back, 3 bases at V and 0 bases at J, with 8 bases in the middle. CDR3 length: 14 amino acids. Overall study findings and caveats: Clonal expansion was seen in CD4+ and CD8+ blood T cells by week 6 at 0.1 to 3.0 mg/kg. Partial responders dosed at 0.1-3.0 mg/kg displayed clonal expansion ranking among the lowest.

TCRdb's copy holds only in-frame clones and misses some; the assay was immunoSEQ multiplex PCR. This sample yields more than 50,000 clones, of which around 87% are seen a single time; around 2.2% belongs to the top ten. This sample comprised CD4+ or CD8+ T cells sorted from blood, obtained in a trial of the OX40 agonist ivuxolimab. The receptor was isolated from an adult with an advanced solid tumor such as melanoma, head and neck, liver or kidney cancer. This chain joins TRBV10-3 and TRBJ1-1; the D gene is possibly TRBD1 (5 bases). The chain's CDR3 is CAISDRALNTEAFF. The CDR3 DNA is TGTGCCATCAGTGACAGGGCTTTGAACACTGAAGCTTTCTTT.